These 26 T cell receptor beta chains share one sample of origin, sequenced in a study of blood T cell repertoires in COVID-19. Here immunoSEQ multiplex PCR was the method, and the copy in TCRdb shows in-frame clones only, minus some. In the table there are roughly 350,000 clones, around 87% of which are singletons. Sequencing input: peripheral blood. The origin of the receptors is a young woman with COVID-19, enrolled during active disease.

This clone was picked up a small number of times. This sequence joins TRBV6-2 or TRBV6-3 and TRBJ1-1; D is possibly TRBD1 (5 bases). Trimming left V 6 bases short and J 2 bases short, with 10 bases between. CDR3 size: 13 residues. CDR1 is MNHEY and CDR2 is SVGEGT in the germline V gene. CDR3 residues: CASSRQRNTEAFF. The DNA for the CDR3 is TGTGCCAGCAGCAGACAGAGAAACACTGAAGCTTTCTTT.

J is TRBJ2-1 and V is TRBV7-6; TRBD1 matches 7 bases. V shed 6 bases and J 4 bases; nucleotides not matched to a gene: 9. The CDR3 covers 15 residues. Germline V gene sequence: CDR1 SGHVS, CDR2 FNYEAQ. This CDR3 reads CASRDEGAGYNEQFF. As DNA, the CDR3 is TGTGCCAGCAGGGACGAGGGGGCGGGTTACAATGAGCAGTTCTTC.

This chain links TRBV15 with TRBJ2-7; D remains ambiguous. The CDR3 covers 15 residues. V lost 3 bases to trimming and J lost 2 bases, with 14 bases between them. Germline values: CDR1 LNHNV, CDR2 YYDKDF (reference sequence). The CDR3 loop reads CATSRTQDTAYEQYF. In DNA, the CDR3 is TGTGCCACCAGCAGGACCCAAGACACAGCCTACGAGCAGTACTTC.

The chain recombines TRBV27 with TRBJ1-2; D gene ambiguous. V was cut by 4 bases and J by 8 bases, with 23 bases left in between. The CDR3 contains 16 residues. CDR1 and CDR2 (germline): MNHEY, SMNVEV (reference sequence). The CDR3 sequence: CASSSRPDYESRGYTF. CDR3 sequence (DNA): TGTGCCAGCAGTTCCCGACCGGACTACGAAAGTAGGGGCTACACCTTC.

The gene calls are TRBV6-5 and TRBJ2-7; tentative D call: TRBD1 (6 bases). V was clipped by 8 bases and J by 7 bases, with 15 bases between them. Germline V lookup: CDR1 MNHEY, CDR2 SVGAGI. The CDR3 extends over 12 amino acids. In nucleotides, the CDR3 is TGTGCCAGCCGGGACATGGGTGAAGAGCAGTACTTC. This gives the protein CASRDMGEEQYF.

The V call is TRBV5-5, the J call TRBJ1-2; D possibly corresponds to TRBD1 (5 bases). CDR1 and CDR2 (germline): SGHKS, YYEKEE (reference sequence). This CDR3 is 12 amino acids long. The ends were cut back, 7 bases at V and 4 bases at J, with 11 bases in the middle. Here the CDR3 DNA reads TGTGCCAGCTTAGGGGAGGGCTATGGCTACACCTTC. It specifies CASLGEGYGYTF.

The V gene is TRBV19, the J gene TRBJ2-2; 11 bases map to TRBD2. This CDR3 region has 22 residues. Germline CDR1 LNHDA, CDR2 SQIVND (reference sequence). V lost 5 bases to trimming and J lost 0 bases; unmatched junction nucleotides: 20. The CDR3 is CASSVGAGGIGLAGPNTGELFF. DNA for the CDR3: TGTGCCAGTAGTGTGGGAGCGGGGGGGATTGGACTAGCGGGCCCGAACACCGGGGAGCTGTTTTTT.

The chain couples TRBV5-4 to TRBJ2-7, with 9 bases lining up with TRBD1. Per germline, CDR1 SGHNT and CDR2 YYREEE (reference sequence). J was trimmed by 0 bases and V by 0 bases; bases with no gene match: 4. The CDR3 has 16 residues. The CDR3 nucleotides read TGTGCCAGCAGCTTGGGTACAGGGGGCACCTCCTACGAGCAGTACTTC. Its protein is CASSLGTGGTSYEQYF.

The CDR3 coding sequence is TGTGCCAGCAGCTTAACGACAAACACCGGGGAGCTGTTTTTT. This gives the protein CASSLTTNTGELFF. The rearrangement joins TRBV7-3 to TRBJ2-2, with D hard to call. The CDR3 loop spans 14 amino acids. CDR1 is SGHTA and CDR2 is FQGTGA in the germline V gene. Trimming took 0 bases from V and 2 from J, leaving 4 bases between them.

The V call is TRBV4-2, the J call TRBJ2-2; D is uncertain. V lost 2 bases, J lost 3 bases, and 4 bases lay in between. The germline V gene encodes CDR1 LGHNA and CDR2 YNFKEQ. CDR3 length equals 13 residues. This CDR3 reads CASSQTDTGELFF. The CDR3 DNA reads as TGTGCCAGCAGCCAAACAGACACCGGGGAGCTGTTTTTT.

V gene TRBV12-5 combines with J gene TRBJ2-7; 7 bases match TRBD2. The CDR3 has 17 residues. In germline, CDR1 is LGHNT, CDR2 FRNRAP. With 0 bases clipped from V and 3 bases from J, the junction kept 11 bases outside the gene matches. CDR3 in amino acids: CASGLVNGRPTYYEQYF. The CDR3 nucleotides read TGTGCTAGTGGTTTGGTAAACGGGAGGCCTACTTACTACGAGCAGTACTTC.

The V call is TRBV28, the J call TRBJ2-2; D call uncertain. The length of the CDR3 is 12 residues. Germline V CDR1 and CDR2: MDHEN, SYDVKM. The V end was cut by 6 bases, the J end by 3 bases, with 5 bases between. CDR3 sequence (DNA): TGTGCCAGCAGCACTGACACCGGGGAGCTGTTTTTT. Translated, it gives CASSTDTGELFF.

This clone was detected a few times. V is TRBV19 and J is TRBJ2-7; TRBD2 might be the D (6 bases). Germline V gives CDR1 LNHDA, CDR2 SQIVND (reference sequence). Trimming stripped 5 bases from V and 2 bases from J, with 10 bases between. The CDR3 sequence is 13 residues long. Here the CDR3 DNA reads TGTGCCAGTAGTTTGCGGGGACCCTACGAGCAGTACTTC. Translation gives CASSLRGPYEQYF.

The V call is TRBV6-5, the J call TRBJ1-1; D gene uncertain. V was clipped by 5 bases and J by 5 bases, with 12 bases between them. The CDR3 loop spans 13 amino acids. Per the germline V gene, CDR1 is MNHEY and CDR2 is SVGAGI. CDR3: CASSPGSWTEAFF. In DNA form, the CDR3 reads TGTGCCAGCAGTCCGGGATCTTGGACTGAAGCTTTCTTT.

The genes are TRBV10-1 and TRBJ1-6; D remains ambiguous. Germline values: CDR1 WNHNN, CDR2 SYGVQD (reference sequence). V was shortened by 10 bases and J by 6 bases, with 13 bases between the two germline ends. The CDR3 length is 13 residues. The CDR3 sequence is CATQLGGNSPLHF. In DNA form, the CDR3 reads TGCGCCACCCAACTTGGAGGTAATTCACCCCTCCACTTT.

The rearrangement joins TRBV10-3 to TRBJ2-7; tentatively, D is TRBD2 (5 bases). V lost 4 bases and J lost 2, with 12 bases in between. The germline gives CDR1 ENHRY, CDR2 SYGVKD. The CDR3 runs 14 residues. This CDR3 reads CAISGSGIAYEQYF. The CDR3 nucleotides are TGTGCCATCAGTGGGTCCGGGATTGCCTACGAGCAGTACTTC.

The chain links TRBV28 to TRBJ1-5; 7 bases match TRBD1. Germline V lookup: CDR1 MDHEN, CDR2 SYDVKM. Losses at the gene ends were 6 bases for V and 2 bases for J; bases not matched to a gene: 10. The CDR3 totals 16 residues. CDR3 residues: CASSRVQGLGNQPQHF. The CDR3 bases are TGTGCCAGCAGCCGGGTACAGGGGCTCGGCAATCAGCCCCAGCATTTT.

This chain links TRBV5-1 with TRBJ1-2, with TRBD1 identical over 8 bases. Looked up from germline, CDR1 is SGHRS and CDR2 is YFSETQ. Losses at the gene ends were 4 bases for V and 4 bases for J; bases not matched to a gene: 6. The CDR3 sequence is 14 residues long. For the CDR3, the DNA is TGCGCCAGCAGCCCCGAGGGGACAGGCTATGGCTACACCTTC. Translation: CASSPEGTGYGYTF.

The V and J genes are TRBV5-4 and TRBJ2-1, with TRBD1 matching over 7 bases. Unmatched junction bases numbered 6, after V lost 3 bases and J lost 3 bases. Germline V lookup: CDR1 SGHNT, CDR2 YYREEE (reference sequence). This CDR3 has 15 residues. This CDR3 is CASSWDSRGYNEQFF. CDR3 nucleotides: TGTGCCAGCAGCTGGGACAGCAGAGGCTACAATGAGCAGTTCTTC.

This chain joins TRBV28 and TRBJ2-5; 8 bases are shared with TRBD2. This CDR3 is built from 15 residues. CDR1 is MDHEN and CDR2 is SYDVKM in the germline V gene. Trimming cost V 1 base and J 5 bases; bases outside gene matches: 6. The CDR3 loop is CASSLLAGGQETQYF. DNA of the CDR3: TGTGCCAGCAGTTTATTGGCGGGAGGTCAGGAGACCCAGTACTTC.

V gene TRBV24-1 combines with J gene TRBJ2-7; tentatively, D is TRBD1 (6 bases). The ends were cut back, 2 bases at V and 3 bases at J, with 7 bases in the middle. In germline, CDR1 is KGHDR, CDR2 SFDVKD. The CDR3 length is 13 residues. CDR3 sequence (DNA): TGTGCCACCAGTGATTCCAGGGGCTACGAGCAGTACTTC. This gives the protein CATSDSRGYEQYF.

This clone was seen a few times. The chain carries TRBV18 and TRBJ2-5; D is perhaps TRBD2 (5 bases). CDR1 is KGHSH and CDR2 is LQKENI in the germline V gene. The CDR3 runs to 13 residues. Trimming removed 6 bases from V and 5 bases from J, with 13 bases in between. Written as DNA, the CDR3 is TGTGCCAGCTCCACCGGGGTCCGGGAGACCCAGTACTTC. Protein sequence: CASSTGVRETQYF.

J is TRBJ1-5 and V is TRBV2, with TRBD1 matching over 8 bases. Germline CDR1 and CDR2: SNHLY and FYNNEI. CDR3 length equals 14 residues. J was trimmed by 4 bases and V by 6 bases; bases with no gene match: 5. In DNA, the CDR3 is TGTGCCAGCAGCGGACAGGGCGTTAATCAGCCCCAGCATTTT. This sequence encodes CASSGQGVNQPQHF.

The chain uses TRBV2 and TRBJ2-4, with TRBD2 matching over 11 bases. V trimming: 0 bases; J trimming: 7 bases; junction bases outside the gene matches: 11. The V gene's germline CDR1 is SNHLY and CDR2 FYNNEI. The CDR3 runs 18 residues. CDR3 nucleotides: TGTGCCAGCAGTGAAGCGCCGGGGCGACTAGCGGGAACCAACATTCAGTACTTC. This encodes CASSEAPGRLAGTNIQYF.

The rearrangement uses TRBV4-2 and TRBJ2-7; TRBD2 matches 14 bases. Per germline, CDR1 LGHNA and CDR2 YNFKEQ. The CDR3 is 15 amino acids. V shed 2 bases and J 6 bases; nucleotides not matched to a gene: 3. DNA of the CDR3: TGTGCCAGCAGCCAAAGGGGACTAGCGGGAGCCGAGCAGTACTTC. Translation gives CASSQRGLAGAEQYF.

The V call is TRBV27, the J call TRBJ2-1, with D perhaps TRBD2 (5 bases). Per germline, CDR1 MNHEY and CDR2 SMNVEV (reference sequence). Trimming stripped 3 bases from V and 8 bases from J, with 17 bases between. The CDR3 spans 15 residues. CDR3 DNA sequence: TGTGCCAGCAGTTTCCTCACTAGGCTCGGGGATGAGCAGTTCTTC. Residues: CASSFLTRLGDEQFF.